This TCR beta chain was obtained from a study of blood T cell repertoires in COVID-19 (TCRdb year 2020). With respect to the entire study: Collaborator samples came from the United States, Italy and Spain and covered acute and convalescent phases of COVID-19. The repertoires were released in a freely available public database intended as a resource for research on the immune response to SARS-CoV-2. The material from the prospective study consisted of cDNA or gDNA derived from T cells, B-cell-depleted T cells, or PBMCs. Deeply sampled blood TCRbeta repertoires from subjects exposed to, actively infected with, or recovered from COVID-19 were included in the dataset. A de-identified subject ID, COVID-19 status, age in years and sex were almost always included in the sample metadata. The samples were drawn from the first 160 participants of the ongoing ImmuneRACE study and from 1,254 subjects provided by 6 global collaborators. Where HLA class I and class II types were available, the types were taken from metadata supplied by the sample provider, not from assay-based typing.

Relative to germline, V is 6 bases shorter and J is 8 bases shorter, with 13 bases between their ends. CDR1 is given as WNHNN and CDR2 as SYGVQD, both from the germline V gene (reference sequence). The CDR3, from cysteine to phenylalanine, totals 13 residues. Just the 39-base CDR3 DNA is kept, in frame starting at base 1. In regard to this clone: The target of this receptor is not known. No base-level quality is on record; no much larger clone is a single base apart.

On the study overall, not on this receptor specifically: The quantity of clinical and demographic metadata differed by source and by participant and was supplied without curation.

Collaborating institutions collected whole blood in K2EDTA tubes following their own protocols. For TCRbeta analysis, collaborators shipped samples as frozen whole blood, isolated PBMCs, or DNA extracted from either of those sample types. The immunoSEQ Assay, a bias-controlled multiplex PCR, was used to amplify TCRbeta CDR3 regions from genomic DNA. Per the original workflow: The number of nucleated cells in each sample was estimated from the amplification of reference gene primers within the assay. Sequence reads were collapsed and filtered to measure the absolute abundance of every unique TCRbeta CDR3 rearrangement. For each sample, productive Simpson clonality was calculated by taking the square root of Simpson's diversity index across productive rearrangements. Entries here come from immuneACCESS through TCRdb and include only in-frame sequences with V and J called. Some clones fail to appear in such tables; in the studies checked, an unresolved V gene covers under half of the shortfall, and the cause of the remainder is unknown. Clonal size and the V and J genes are those of that table, whereas D and trimming came from the DNA. The sample table records roughly 190,000 clones; about 88% of these occur just once. The leading ten clones occupy less than 5.5% of the sample.

The TCR sequence derives from a human donor in a cohort sampled during active COVID-19. Here the chain combines TRBV10-1 and TRBJ2-2; the D gene is perhaps TRBD2, on 6 matching bases. Input material: peripheral blood. The DNA reads TGCGCCAGCAGCTCGGGACTCAATGGGGAGCTGTTTTTT. The encoded protein is CASSSGLNGELFF.